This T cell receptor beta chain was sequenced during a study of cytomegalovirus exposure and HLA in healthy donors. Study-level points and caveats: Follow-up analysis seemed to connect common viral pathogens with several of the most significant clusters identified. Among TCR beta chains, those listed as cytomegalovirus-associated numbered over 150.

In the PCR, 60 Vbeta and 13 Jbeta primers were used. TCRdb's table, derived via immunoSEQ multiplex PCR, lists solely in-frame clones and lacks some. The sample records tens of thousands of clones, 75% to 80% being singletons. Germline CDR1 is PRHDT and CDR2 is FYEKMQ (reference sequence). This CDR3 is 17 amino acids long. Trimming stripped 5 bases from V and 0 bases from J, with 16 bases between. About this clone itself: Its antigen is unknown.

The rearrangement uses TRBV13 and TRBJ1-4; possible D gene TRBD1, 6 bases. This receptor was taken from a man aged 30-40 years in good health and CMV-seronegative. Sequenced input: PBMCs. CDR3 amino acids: CASSGQTPVATNEKLFF. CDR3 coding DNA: TGTGCCAGCAGCGGACAGACACCAGTTGCAACTAATGAAAAACTGTTTTTT.